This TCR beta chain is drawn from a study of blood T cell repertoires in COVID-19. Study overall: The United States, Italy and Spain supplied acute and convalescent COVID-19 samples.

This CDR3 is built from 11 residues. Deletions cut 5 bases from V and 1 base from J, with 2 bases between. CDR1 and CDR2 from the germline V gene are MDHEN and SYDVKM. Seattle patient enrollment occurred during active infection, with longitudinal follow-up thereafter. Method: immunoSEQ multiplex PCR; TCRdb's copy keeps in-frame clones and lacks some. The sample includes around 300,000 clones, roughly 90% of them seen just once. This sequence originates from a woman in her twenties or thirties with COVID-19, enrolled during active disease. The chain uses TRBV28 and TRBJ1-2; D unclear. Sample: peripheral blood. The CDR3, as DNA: TGTGCCAGCAGTCTTAACTATGGCTACACCTTC. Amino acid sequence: CASSLNYGYTF.